One sample yielded the 20 T cell receptor beta chains listed below, sequenced in a study of blood T cell repertoires in COVID-19. TCRdb's copy holds only in-frame clones and misses some; the assay was immunoSEQ multiplex PCR. The sample contains 220,000 or so clones, 82% of which appear only once. The sequenced sample was peripheral blood. Receptors were obtained from a woman of 80 years or more with COVID-19, enrolled during active disease.

The chain employs TRBV30 and TRBJ1-3; 8 positions agree with TRBD1. This CDR3 comprises 14 residues. J lost 3 bases, V lost 8 bases, and 9 bases had no gene match. The germline CDR1 and CDR2 sequences are GTSNPN and SVGIG (reference sequence). The CDR3 protein is CARASGGIGNTIYF. The CDR3 region has the DNA TGTGCCCGAGCCTCAGGGGGCATTGGAAACACCATATATTTT. The whole variable domain, filled in from reference TRBV30 and TRBJ1-3, reads SQTIHQWPATLVQPVGSPLSLECTVEGTSNPNLYWYRQAAGRGLQLLFYSVGIGQISSEVPQNLSASRPQDRQFILSSKKLLLSDSGFYLCARASGGIGNTIYFGEGSWLTVV.

The genes are TRBV28 and TRBJ2-7; maybe TRBD1 (5 bases). CDR1 is MDHEN and CDR2 is SYDVKM in the germline V gene. Between the trimmed V and J ends, which lost 3 bases and 1 base, there was a span of 13 bases. This CDR3 has 15 residues. In DNA form, the CDR3 reads TGTGCCAGCAGTTTTTTGGACATCCGGTCCTACGAGCAGTACTTC. Translating gives CASSFLDIRSYEQYF.

The chain employs TRBV10-2 and TRBJ1-1; 9 positions agree with TRBD1. This CDR3 has 13 residues. After removal of 7 bases from V and 1 base from J, the junction contained 1 base not matched to a gene. Germline V gene data show CDR1 as WSHSY and CDR2 as SAAADI. The CDR3 region is CASKQGANTEAFF. As DNA, the CDR3 is TGCGCCAGCAAACAGGGGGCGAACACTGAAGCTTTCTTT.

The chain uses TRBV11-2 and TRBJ2-1; TRBD2 aligns across 8 bases. Germline V gene data show CDR1 as SGHAT and CDR2 as FQNNGV. The CDR3 runs to 18 residues. V shed 5 bases, J shed 1 base, and the junction held 13 bases outside the gene matches. CDR3: CASSPSAGGGGSYNEQFF. The CDR3 coding sequence is TGTGCCAGCAGCCCGTCGGCGGGAGGCGGGGGGTCCTACAATGAGCAGTTCTTC.

The V gene is TRBV24-1, the J gene TRBJ2-3; TRBD2 might be the D (7 bases). V was clipped by 9 bases and J by 1 base, with 10 bases between them. This CDR3 comprises 13 residues. Per germline, CDR1 KGHDR and CDR2 SFDVKD. For the CDR3, the DNA is TGTGCCACCGGAGGGGGGGGCACAGATACGCAGTATTTT. Amino acid sequence: CATGGGGTDTQYF.

The chain carries TRBV2 and TRBJ1-5; possibly TRBD1 for D (5 bases). Trimming left V 3 bases short and J 0 bases short, with 9 bases between. CDR1 SNHLY and CDR2 FYNNEI come from the germline V gene. The CDR3 has 15 residues. The CDR3 loop reads CASSEQGLSNQPQHF. As DNA, the CDR3 is TGTGCCAGCAGTGAGCAGGGCCTTAGCAATCAGCCCCAGCATTTT.

The chain couples TRBV10-1 to TRBJ2-1; 8 nucleotides line up with TRBD2. Per the germline V gene, CDR1 is WNHNN and CDR2 is SYGVQD (reference sequence). The CDR3 is 12 residues long. Trimming took 7 bases from V and 12 from J; bases not matched to a gene: 8. This CDR3 reads CASNQGAGGQFF. CDR3 bases: TGCGCCAGCAATCAGGGCGCGGGGGGGCAGTTCTTC.

The chain employs TRBV4-3 and TRBJ2-1; 7 bases fit TRBD2. This CDR3 comprises 14 residues. Germline CDR1 reads LGHNA; CDR2 reads YSLEER. V trimming: 4 bases; J trimming: 2 bases; junction bases outside the gene matches: 2. The DNA for the CDR3 is TGCGCCAGCAGCCCCGGACTAGCCTACAATGAGCAGTTCTTC. Residues: CASSPGLAYNEQFF.

V gene TRBV21-1 combines with J gene TRBJ2-1; the D call in the table, TRBD1, was not verified against the DNA. TRBV21-1 is designated a pseudogene. The CDR3 runs 15 residues. The CDR3 spells CASPLGDISYNEQFF. The CDR3 coding sequence is TGTGCCAGCCCCCTAGGGGACATCTCCTACAATGAGCAGTTCTTC.

This clone has a handful of counts. V and J are TRBV20-1 and TRBJ2-7; TRBD1 aligns across 7 bases. Losses at the gene ends were 3 bases for V and 3 bases for J; bases not matched to a gene: 26. This CDR3 contains 20 residues. The germline CDR1 and CDR2 sequences are DFQATT and SNEGSKA (reference sequence). CDR3 DNA sequence: TGCAGTGCTAGTAGGGCCCTTGGGGGACAGAGGACCTTAGGAGGCTACGAGCAGTACTTC. The encoded protein is CSASRALGGQRTLGGYEQYF.

V usage is TRBV11-2 and J usage is TRBJ2-7; TRBD1 might be the D (5 bases). CDR1 and CDR2 (germline): SGHAT, FQNNGV. V dropped 0 bases and J dropped 2 bases, with 11 bases sitting between them. There are 15 residues in the CDR3. CDR3 DNA: TGTGCCAGCAGCTTAGATTCCCAGGGAACCTACGAGCAGTACTTC. Translated, it gives CASSLDSQGTYEQYF.

V and J are TRBV5-1 and TRBJ1-2; the D gene is possibly TRBD1 (6 bases). The CDR3 loop spans 15 amino acids. V dropped 4 bases and J dropped 4 bases, with 17 bases sitting between them. Germline V gene sequence: CDR1 SGHRS, CDR2 YFSETQ. CDR3 in amino acids: CASSPPSRGRYGYTF. The CDR3 bases are TGCGCCAGCAGCCCGCCGTCCAGGGGACGCTATGGCTACACCTTC.

The chain employs TRBV12-3 or TRBV12-4 and TRBJ1-2; D might be TRBD1 (6 bases). The germline V and J ends were trimmed by 4 bases and 3 bases, with 9 bases remaining between them. The CDR3 is 13 amino acids. CDR3: CASSSSGDYGYTF. The CDR3 nucleotides are TGTGCCAGCAGTTCCTCAGGGGACTATGGCTACACCTTC.

J is TRBJ1-1 and V is TRBV5-1, with unresolved D. Germline V CDR1 and CDR2: SGHRS, YFSETQ. Deletions cut 5 bases from V and 1 base from J, with 12 bases between. The CDR3 extends over 14 amino acids. CDR3 DNA sequence: TGCGCCAGCAGGTTACCTACAGAGAACACTGAAGCTTTCTTT. Protein product: CASRLPTENTEAFF. Together with reference TRBV5-1 and TRBJ1-1, the CDR3 gives the full variable domain: KAGVTQTPRYLIKTRGQQVTLSCSPISGHRSVSWYQQTPGQGLQFLFEYFSETQRNKGNFPGRFSGRQFSNSRSEMNVSTLELGDSALYLCASRLPTENTEAFFGQGTRLTVV.

CDR3 nucleotides: TGTGCCAGCAGACTCGGACAGGGCGCATTTTCCACAGATACGCAGTATTTT. Encoded protein: CASRLGQGAFSTDTQYF. V is TRBV28 and J is TRBJ2-3; 8 positions agree with TRBD1. The CDR3 sequence is 17 residues long. J lost 2 bases, V lost 6 bases, and 13 bases had no gene match. Germline CDR1 reads MDHEN; CDR2 reads SYDVKM.

The V gene is TRBV28, the J gene TRBJ1-2; no clear D. Trimming left V 7 bases short and J 8 bases short, with 20 bases between. There are 14 residues in the CDR3. Germline V gene lookup returns CDR1 MDHEN and CDR2 SYDVKM. The DNA of the CDR3 is TGTGCCAGCAAGCCGGGTGGCCCAACTGAAGGCTACACCTTC. Translating it yields CASKPGGPTEGYTF.

The chain uses TRBV7-9 and TRBJ1-4; D remains unclear. CDR3 length equals 15 residues. The V gene lost 2 bases and the J gene lost 8 bases, with 15 bases spanning the gap. Germline CDR1 SEHNR, CDR2 FQNEAQ (reference sequence). The CDR3 sequence: CASSLTGNLEEKLFF. CDR3 nucleotide sequence: TGTGCCAGCAGCTTAACCGGTAACCTAGAGGAAAAACTGTTTTTT.

This sequence joins TRBV6-4 and TRBJ2-1; 8 nucleotides agree with TRBD1. With 6 bases clipped from V and 11 bases from J, the junction kept 9 bases outside the gene matches. This CDR3 has 13 residues. CDR1 is MRHNA and CDR2 is SNTAGT in the germline V gene. In nucleotides, the CDR3 is TGTGCCAGCAGCTCCGGACAGGGTATGCAGCAGTTCTTC. Protein: CASSSGQGMQQFF.

The chain couples TRBV5-1 to TRBJ1-1; D is unclear. The CDR3 has 15 amino acids. Trimming removed 2 bases at V and 1 base at J, with 12 bases between. Germline V CDR1 and CDR2: SGHRS, YFSETQ. CDR3 region: CASSFSAGWNTEAFF. The CDR3 region has the DNA TGCGCCAGCAGCTTCTCGGCAGGCTGGAACACTGAAGCTTTCTTT.

This chain links TRBV6-5 with TRBJ1-1; D is unclear. Germline values: CDR1 MNHEY, CDR2 SVGAGI. The V and J ends lost 5 bases and 3 bases respectively, with 7 bases between them. The CDR3 runs to 12 residues. CDR3: CASSPRDTEAFF. The CDR3 DNA follows: TGTGCCAGCAGTCCGAGAGACACTGAAGCTTTCTTT.